One sample yielded the 32 T cell receptor beta chains listed below, sequenced in a study of blood T cell repertoires in COVID-19 (dated by TCRdb to about 2020). Library preparation used the immunoSEQ multiplex PCR assay. Sourced from immuneACCESS, this table was stored by TCRdb with only in-frame sequences that have V and J called. A share of the clones is absent; for the studies checked, an unresolved V gene accounts for under half, and the remainder has no known explanation. Within this sample are about 120,000 clones, with around 68% of them counted one time only. Jointly, the top ten make up roughly 7.5% of the sample. The sample was peripheral blood. The receptors here all came from a woman aged 60-75 years with acute or convalescent COVID-19.

This clone was counted a single time. The V gene is TRBV7-2, the J gene TRBJ2-3, with 10 bases aligning to TRBD2. J gave up 2 bases and V 6 bases, and 8 bases lay outside the gene matches. The germline gives CDR1 SGHTA, CDR2 FQGNSA. CDR3 length: 16 residues. Written as DNA, the CDR3 is TGTGCCAGCAGACAGAAAGCGGGGGGGACCACAGATACGCAGTATTTT. Its protein is CASRQKAGGTTDTQYF.

The chain employs TRBV24-1 and TRBJ1-3; 7 positions agree with TRBD1. The germline V gene has CDR1 KGHDR and CDR2 SFDVKD. CDR3 length: 15 amino acids. The ends lost 5 bases at V and 1 base at J; junction bases unmatched: 4. The CDR3 loop is CATSGGTASGNTIYF. In nucleotides, the CDR3 is TGTGCCACCAGTGGAGGGACAGCTTCTGGAAACACCATATATTTT.

This chain uses TRBV6-5 with TRBJ2-7; maybe TRBD2 (5 bases). CDR1 is MNHEY and CDR2 is SVGAGI in the germline V gene. This CDR3 region has 13 residues. Trimming shortened V by 2 bases and J by 7 bases, and 12 bases separated the two germline ends. CDR3 sequence reads: CASSYRDLGEQYF. DNA for the CDR3: TGTGCCAGCAGTTACCGGGATCTCGGTGAGCAGTACTTC.

V and J are TRBV24-1 and TRBJ2-7, with D tentatively TRBD2 (6 bases). In germline, CDR1 is KGHDR, CDR2 SFDVKD. The CDR3 has 15 residues. V was cut by 6 bases and J by 4 bases, with 18 bases left in between. CDR3 protein: CATSRGGPGGYEQYF. The CDR3 nucleotides are TGTGCCACCAGTCGAGGCGGGCCCGGGGGTTACGAGCAGTACTTC.

The chain uses TRBV10-3 and TRBJ1-2; possible D gene TRBD1, 6 bases. With 7 bases removed from V and 4 bases from J, the gap between germline ends came to 19 bases. The CDR3 is 15 amino acids. Germline CDR1 reads ENHRY; CDR2 reads SYGVKD. The DNA for the CDR3 is TGTGCCATCACCCCCAATTTGGACAGCCCCTATGGCTACACCTTC. Translated, it gives CAITPNLDSPYGYTF.

The chain employs TRBV24-1 and TRBJ1-6, with 8 nucleotides matching TRBD1. The germline gives CDR1 KGHDR, CDR2 SFDVKD. With V trimmed by 6 bases and J by 6 bases, 27 bases remained unmatched. The CDR3 sequence is 22 residues long. For the CDR3, the DNA is TGTGCCACCAGTACGACCCGGTATAGGACAGGGCCTTATGTATATGGTAATTCACCCCTCCACTTT. Its translation: CATSTTRYRTGPYVYGNSPLHF.

This clone was seen only once. The genes are TRBV6-1 and TRBJ1-2, with 8 bases that match TRBD1. The CDR3 contains 15 residues. Per germline, CDR1 MNHNS and CDR2 SASEGT. With V trimmed by 1 base and J by 2 bases, 3 bases remained unmatched. Here the CDR3 DNA reads TGTGCCAGCAGTGAAGACTACAGGGGGAACTATGGCTACACCTTC. Its translation: CASSEDYRGNYGYTF.

The V gene is TRBV16, the J gene TRBJ1-3, with a weak D call TRBD1 (5 bases). Deletions cut 1 base from V and 0 bases from J, with 13 bases between. CDR1 KGHSY and CDR2 FQNENV come from the germline V gene. This CDR3 has 17 amino acids. The CDR3 is CASSQLAGLHSGNTIYF. In nucleotides, the CDR3 is TGTGCCAGCAGCCAATTGGCAGGGCTCCACTCTGGAAACACCATATATTTT.

This clone was detected ten times or more. The same CDR3 arises from other DNA sequences in this sample as well. The chain uses TRBV11-2 and TRBJ1-1; D gene uncertain. The CDR3 spans 13 residues. Trimming left V 2 bases short and J 1 base short, with 5 bases between. Germline V lookup: CDR1 SGHAT, CDR2 FQNNGV. The CDR3 region is CASSLRGNTEAFF. The CDR3 nucleotides read TGTGCCAGCAGCTTACGGGGGAACACTGAAGCTTTCTTT.

The J gene is TRBJ1-5, the V gene TRBV5-1; possible D gene TRBD1, 6 bases. The CDR3 length is 15 residues. Germline CDR1 SGHRS, CDR2 YFSETQ. Trimming removed 3 bases from V and 2 bases from J, with 12 bases in between. In nucleotides, the CDR3 is TGCGCCAGCAGCTGGCAGGGGTTGGGCAATCAGCCCCAGCATTTT. This sequence encodes CASSWQGLGNQPQHF.

The chain couples TRBV3-1 (or the pseudogene TRBV3-2) to TRBJ1-3, with 10 bases matching TRBD1. CDR3 length: 16 residues. From germline, CDR1 is LGHDT and CDR2 YNNKEL (reference sequence). J lost 4 bases, V lost 1 base, and 4 bases had no gene match. CDR3 in amino acids: CASSQAGTGAGNTIYF. As DNA, the CDR3 is TGTGCCAGCAGCCAAGCCGGGACAGGGGCCGGAAACACCATATATTTT.

V usage is TRBV30 and J usage is TRBJ1-4, with D unresolved. V lost 0 bases and J 3 bases, leaving 11 bases between the germline ends. The CDR3 is made up of 15 amino acids. Germline V gives CDR1 GTSNPN, CDR2 SVGIG (reference sequence). The CDR3 loop is CAWSVLSGANEKLFF. CDR3 in DNA: TGTGCCTGGAGTGTACTGAGTGGAGCTAATGAAAAACTGTTTTTT.

This chain uses TRBV5-5 with TRBJ2-2, with a tentative D call TRBD1 (5 bases). Germline V lookup: CDR1 SGHKS, CDR2 YYEKEE (reference sequence). The CDR3 is 13 amino acids. The V end lost 6 bases, the J end lost 6 bases, and 12 bases lay between the germline ends. In DNA form, the CDR3 reads TGTGCCAGCAAACCCAGGGAAGCCGGGGAGCTGTTTTTT. It encodes CASKPREAGELFF.

The chain links TRBV10-2 to TRBJ2-7, with 9 bases aligning to TRBD2. The germline gives CDR1 WSHSY, CDR2 SAAADI. The CDR3 consists of 13 residues. The trim removed 7 bases at V and 6 bases at J, leaving 7 bases unmatched. CDR3 coding DNA: TGCGCCAGCACAGGGACTAGCCGGGGCGAGCAGTACTTC. Protein sequence: CASTGTSRGEQYF.

The chain employs TRBV30 and TRBJ1-2, with 7 bases matching TRBD1. V trimming: 1 base; J trimming: 8 bases; junction bases outside the gene matches: 4. Germline CDR1 reads GTSNPN; CDR2 reads SVGIG (reference sequence). The CDR3 totals 12 residues. The CDR3 protein is CAWSANRGGYTF. DNA for the CDR3: TGTGCCTGGAGTGCCAACAGGGGCGGCTACACCTTC. Full variable domain (rest looked up from reference TRBV30 and TRBJ1-2): SQTIHQWPATLVQPVGSPLSLECTVEGTSNPNLYWYRQAAGRGLQLLFYSVGIGQISSEVPQNLSASRPQDRQFILSSKKLLLSDSGFYLCAWSANRGGYTFGSGTRLTVV.

This clone was detected only a few times. The genes are TRBV7-9 and TRBJ2-1; 7 bases line up with TRBD1. The CDR3 runs to 16 residues. CDR1 is SEHNR, CDR2 FQNEAQ, per germline (reference sequence). V was pared by 5 bases and J by 6 bases, with 13 bases of the junction left unmatched. CDR3: CASSLGRSGGFNEQFF. DNA of the CDR3: TGTGCCAGCAGCCTCGGTCGGTCAGGGGGATTCAATGAGCAGTTCTTC. Full variable domain (rest looked up from reference TRBV7-9 and TRBJ2-1): DTGVSQNPRHKITKRGQNVTFRCDPISEHNRLYWYRQTLGQGPEFLTYFQNEAQLEKSRLLSDRFSAERPKGSFSTLEIQRTEQGDSAMYLCASSLGRSGGFNEQFFGPGTRLTVL.

This clone was detected a few times. This rearrangement joins TRBV21-1 to TRBJ1-4; TRBD1, the table's D call, was not compared with the DNA. TRBV21-1 is termed a pseudogene. This CDR3 comprises 15 residues. CDR3 loop: CASSQEVVSCEKLFF. In DNA form, the CDR3 reads TGTGCCAGCAGCCAGGAAGTTGTGAGTTGTGAAAAACTGTTTTTT.

The rearrangement uses TRBV6-5 and TRBJ1-6, with 9 bases fitting TRBD1. The CDR3 extends over 13 amino acids. Germline CDR1 is MNHEY and CDR2 is SVGAGI. V lost 6 bases, J lost 15 bases, and 9 bases stayed unmatched. The CDR3 coding sequence is TGTGCCAGCAGGCCGGGACAGGGTCTTCGCCTCCACTTT. Protein sequence: CASRPGQGLRLHF.

The chain couples TRBV12-3 or TRBV12-4 to TRBJ2-7; D is ambiguous. V was shortened by 5 bases and J by 7 bases, with 9 bases between the two germline ends. The CDR3 contains 11 residues. The CDR3 loop is CASSHDKEQYF. CDR3 coding DNA: TGTGCCAGCAGTCACGACAAGGAGCAGTACTTC.

The chain has TRBV24-1 and TRBJ1-2; the match to TRBD1 covers 9 bases. The CDR3 totals 16 residues. The V and J ends lost 2 bases and 7 bases, in that order; junction bases with no gene match: 10. Germline lookup yields CDR1 KGHDR and CDR2 SFDVKD. The CDR3 region is CATSDYQGQGSGGYTF. In DNA, the CDR3 is TGTGCCACCAGTGATTACCAGGGACAGGGATCGGGTGGCTACACCTTC.

The chain recombines TRBV7-3 with TRBJ1-2, with TRBD1 matching 7 bases. The length of the CDR3 is 13 residues. The germline V gene encodes CDR1 SGHTA and CDR2 FQGTGA. Trimming at V came to 3 bases and at J to 5 bases, leaving 3 bases not matched to a gene. The CDR3 DNA reads TGTGCCAGCAGCTTCGGGACAGTATATGGCTACACCTTC. It yields the protein CASSFGTVYGYTF.

The chain combines TRBV18 with TRBJ1-2; weak D call: TRBD1 (5 bases). The CDR3 is made up of 16 amino acids. V was clipped by 1 base and J by 8 bases, with 20 bases between them. Germline V gene sequence: CDR1 KGHSH, CDR2 LQKENI. In nucleotides, the CDR3 is TGTGCCAGCTCACCACGACAGAGTGAAGGGGCGGGAGGCTACACCTTC. Protein sequence: CASSPRQSEGAGGYTF.

This clone appeared a few times. The CDR3 is CASSGEGEQYF. The CDR3 DNA reads TGCGCCAGCAGCGGAGAGGGCGAGCAGTACTTC. This chain connects TRBV10-1 to TRBJ2-7; weak D call: TRBD2 (5 bases). The germline gives CDR1 WNHNN, CDR2 SYGVQD (reference sequence). V dropped 6 bases and J dropped 6 bases, with 9 bases sitting between them. The CDR3 loop spans 11 amino acids.

J is TRBJ2-7 and V is TRBV28; TRBD1 might be the D (5 bases). The length of the CDR3 is 12 residues. CDR1 and CDR2 (germline): MDHEN, SYDVKM. V was cut by 5 bases and J by 2 bases, with 7 bases left in between. CDR3 loop: CASSDSTYEQYF. In DNA, the CDR3 is TGTGCCAGCAGTGACAGTACCTACGAGCAGTACTTC.

Comments on this clone: One end of the junction fails to match germline, which may point to a read error. The genes are TRBV5-6 and TRBJ2-1, with TRBD2 identical over 7 bases. The CDR3 sequence is 14 residues long. Per the germline V gene, CDR1 is SGHDT and CDR2 is YYEEEE. CDR3 sequence reads: CASSLPGGHNEQFF. Here the CDR3 DNA reads TGTGCCAGTAGCTTACCGGGAGGACACAATGAGCAGTTCTTC. The complete variable domain, with remaining parts taken from reference TRBV5-6 and TRBJ2-1, reads DAGVTQSPTHLIKTRGQQVTLRCSPKSGHDTVSWYQQALGQGPQFIFQYYEEEERQRGNFPDRFSGHQFPNYSSELNVNALLLGDSALYLCASSLPGGHNEQFFGPGTRLTVL.

The gene calls are TRBV18 and TRBJ1-4, with D perhaps matching TRBD1 (6 bases). Germline V CDR1 and CDR2: KGHSH, LQKENI. V was shortened by 3 bases and J by 8 bases, with 13 bases between the two germline ends. The CDR3 has 14 amino acids. The chain's CDR3 is CASSPVRQEEKLFF. The CDR3, as DNA: TGTGCCAGCTCACCTGTCAGACAGGAGGAAAAACTGTTTTTT.

This sequence joins TRBV5-4 and TRBJ1-4, with unresolved D. Trimming removed 2 bases from V and 2 bases from J, with 10 bases in between. Germline loops: CDR1 SGHNT, CDR2 YYREEE (reference sequence). There are 15 residues in the CDR3. The CDR3 region has the DNA TGTGCCAGCAGCTTTTCAGGAACTACTAATGAAAAACTGTTTTTT. Translating it yields CASSFSGTTNEKLFF. Variable domain in full (rest from reference TRBV5-4 and TRBJ1-4): ETGVTQSPTHLIKTRGQQVTLRCSSQSGHNTVSWYQQALGQGPQFIFQYYREEENGRGNFPPRFSGLQFPNYSSELNVNALELDDSALYLCASSFSGTTNEKLFFGSGTQLSVL.

This chain uses TRBV28 with TRBJ1-6, with TRBD1 identical over 8 bases. Trimming removed 6 bases from V and 13 bases from J; junction bases left unmatched: 11. Germline V gene sequence: CDR1 MDHEN, CDR2 SYDVKM. The CDR3 runs to 14 residues. The CDR3 sequence: CASRKGQGGKPLHF. The CDR3 DNA is TGTGCCAGCAGGAAAGGACAGGGTGGAAAGCCCCTCCACTTT.

The rearrangement links TRBV11-2 to TRBJ2-1; a weak D match, TRBD2 (7 bases). V shed 2 bases and J shed 2 bases, with 10 bases lying between them. Germline V gives CDR1 SGHAT, CDR2 FQNNGV. The CDR3 consists of 15 residues. CDR3 nucleotide sequence: TGTGCCAGCAGCTTACGGGGGGCAACCTACAATGAGCAGTTCTTC. Encoded protein: CASSLRGATYNEQFF.

The chain joins TRBV19 to TRBJ2-1, with D tentatively TRBD1 (5 bases). V was trimmed by 4 bases and J by 4 bases, leaving 11 bases between them. There are 14 residues in the CDR3. Germline V gives CDR1 LNHDA, CDR2 SQIVND (reference sequence). CDR3: CASSTPDRYNEQFF. The CDR3 bases are TGTGCCAGTAGTACCCCCGACAGATACAATGAGCAGTTCTTC.

This clone was counted a few times. The chain couples TRBV7-2 to TRBJ2-7, with 7 bases fitting TRBD1. The CDR3 has 16 residues. Germline lookup yields CDR1 SGHTA and CDR2 FQGNSA. The ends lost 7 bases at V and 2 bases at J; junction bases unmatched: 14. CDR3 DNA: TGTGCCAGCAAGAAAGTAATAACAGGGGAAGCCTACGAGCAGTACTTC. This translates into CASKKVITGEAYEQYF.

V is TRBV7-9 and J is TRBJ1-2; a possible D gene is TRBD1 (5 bases). CDR1 is SEHNR, CDR2 FQNEAQ, per germline (reference sequence). The V gene lost 5 bases and the J gene lost 8 bases, with 15 bases spanning the gap. The CDR3 has 13 amino acids. For the CDR3, the DNA is TGTGCCAGCAGCCGACGTGGGGGGGACGGCTACACCTTC. Translation: CASSRRGGDGYTF.